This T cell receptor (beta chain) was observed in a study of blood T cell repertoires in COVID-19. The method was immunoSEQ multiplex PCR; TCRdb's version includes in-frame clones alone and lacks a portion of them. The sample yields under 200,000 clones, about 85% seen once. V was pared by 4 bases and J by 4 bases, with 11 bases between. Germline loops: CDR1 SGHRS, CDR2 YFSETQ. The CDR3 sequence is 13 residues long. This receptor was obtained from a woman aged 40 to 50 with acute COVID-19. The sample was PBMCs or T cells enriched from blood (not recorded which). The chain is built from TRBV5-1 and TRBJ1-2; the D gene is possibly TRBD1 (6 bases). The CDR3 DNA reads TGCGCCAGCAGCGCCGGACAGAGCTATGGCTACACCTTC. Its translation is CASSAGQSYGYTF.